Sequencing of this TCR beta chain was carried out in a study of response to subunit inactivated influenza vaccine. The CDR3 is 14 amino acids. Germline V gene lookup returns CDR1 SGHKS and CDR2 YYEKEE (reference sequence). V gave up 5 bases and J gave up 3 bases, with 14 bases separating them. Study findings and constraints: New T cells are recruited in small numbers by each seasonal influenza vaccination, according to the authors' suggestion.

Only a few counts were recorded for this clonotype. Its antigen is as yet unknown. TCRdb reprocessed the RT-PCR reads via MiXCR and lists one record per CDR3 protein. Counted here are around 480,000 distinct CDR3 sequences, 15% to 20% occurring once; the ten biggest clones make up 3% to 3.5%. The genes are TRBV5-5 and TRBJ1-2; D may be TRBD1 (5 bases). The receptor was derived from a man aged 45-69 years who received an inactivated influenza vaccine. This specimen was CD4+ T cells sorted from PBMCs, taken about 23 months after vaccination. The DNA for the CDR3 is TGTGCCAGCAGTCGGACACGGACGGACTATGGCTACACCTTC. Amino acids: CASSRTRTDYGYTF.